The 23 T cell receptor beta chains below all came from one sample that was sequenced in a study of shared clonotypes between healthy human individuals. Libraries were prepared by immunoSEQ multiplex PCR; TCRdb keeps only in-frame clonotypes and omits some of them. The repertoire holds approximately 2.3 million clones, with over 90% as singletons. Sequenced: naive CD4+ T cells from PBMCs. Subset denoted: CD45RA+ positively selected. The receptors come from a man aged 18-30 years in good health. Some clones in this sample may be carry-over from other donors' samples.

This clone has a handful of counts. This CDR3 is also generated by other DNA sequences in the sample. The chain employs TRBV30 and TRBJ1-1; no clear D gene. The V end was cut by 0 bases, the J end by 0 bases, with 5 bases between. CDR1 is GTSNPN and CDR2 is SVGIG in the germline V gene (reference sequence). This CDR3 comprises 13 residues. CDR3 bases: TGTGCCTGGAGTGTTAATCTGAACACTGAAGCTTTCTTT. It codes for CAWSVNLNTEAFF.

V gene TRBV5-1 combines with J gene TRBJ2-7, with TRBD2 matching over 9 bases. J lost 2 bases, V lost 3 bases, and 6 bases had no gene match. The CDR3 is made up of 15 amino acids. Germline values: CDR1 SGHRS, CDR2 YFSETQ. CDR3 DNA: TGCGCCAGCAGCTCCCCTAGCGGGACAGCCTACGAGCAGTACTTC. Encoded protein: CASSSPSGTAYEQYF.

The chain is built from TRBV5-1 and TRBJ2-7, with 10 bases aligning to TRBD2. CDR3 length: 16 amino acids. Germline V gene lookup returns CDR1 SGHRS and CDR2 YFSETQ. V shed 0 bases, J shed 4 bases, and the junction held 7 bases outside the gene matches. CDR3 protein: CASSLVSSGGVYEQYF. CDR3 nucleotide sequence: TGCGCCAGCAGCTTGGTGTCTAGCGGGGGTGTGTACGAGCAGTACTTC.

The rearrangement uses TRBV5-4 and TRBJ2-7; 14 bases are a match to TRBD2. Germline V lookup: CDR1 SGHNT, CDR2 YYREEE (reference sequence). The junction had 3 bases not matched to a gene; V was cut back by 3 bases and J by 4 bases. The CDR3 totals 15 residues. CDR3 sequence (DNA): TGTGCCAGCAGCTCGGGACTAGCGGGAGAGTACGAGCAGTACTTC. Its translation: CASSSGLAGEYEQYF. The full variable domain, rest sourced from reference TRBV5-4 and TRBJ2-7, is ETGVTQSPTHLIKTRGQQVTLRCSSQSGHNTVSWYQQALGQGPQFIFQYYREEENGRGNFPPRFSGLQFPNYSSELNVNALELDDSALYLCASSSGLAGEYEQYFGPGTRLTVT.

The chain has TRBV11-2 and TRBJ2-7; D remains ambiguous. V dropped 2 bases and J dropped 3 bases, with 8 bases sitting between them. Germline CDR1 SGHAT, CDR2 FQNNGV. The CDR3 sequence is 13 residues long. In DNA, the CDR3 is TGTGCCAGCAGCTTAAGAGTGGACTACGAGCAGTACTTC. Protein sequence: CASSLRVDYEQYF.

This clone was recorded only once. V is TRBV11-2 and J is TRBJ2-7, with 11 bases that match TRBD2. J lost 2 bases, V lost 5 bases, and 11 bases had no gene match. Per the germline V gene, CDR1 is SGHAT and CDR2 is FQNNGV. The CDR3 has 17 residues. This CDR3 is CASSLRTGTSGAYEQYF. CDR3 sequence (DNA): TGTGCCAGCAGCCTAAGAACGGGGACTAGCGGAGCCTACGAGCAGTACTTC.

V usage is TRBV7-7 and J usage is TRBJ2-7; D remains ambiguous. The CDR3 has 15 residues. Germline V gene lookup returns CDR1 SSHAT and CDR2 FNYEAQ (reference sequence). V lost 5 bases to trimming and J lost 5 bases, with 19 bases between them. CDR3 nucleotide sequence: TGTGCCAGCAGCCCAATCGTCACACGAAATAACGAGCAGTACTTC. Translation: CASSPIVTRNNEQYF.

The CDR3 is CASSFRLAGALDEQFF. The DNA for the CDR3 is TGTGCCAGCAGCTTTCGACTAGCGGGAGCTCTGGATGAGCAGTTCTTC. V is TRBV5-4 and J is TRBJ2-1; 12 bases are a match to TRBD2. Germline-derived CDR1 and CDR2 are SGHNT and YYREEE (reference sequence). Trimming cost V 2 bases and J 8 bases; bases outside gene matches: 8. This CDR3 has 16 amino acids. Full variable domain (rest looked up from reference TRBV5-4 and TRBJ2-1): ETGVTQSPTHLIKTRGQQVTLRCSSQSGHNTVSWYQQALGQGPQFIFQYYREEENGRGNFPPRFSGLQFPNYSSELNVNALELDDSALYLCASSFRLAGALDEQFFGPGTRLTVL.

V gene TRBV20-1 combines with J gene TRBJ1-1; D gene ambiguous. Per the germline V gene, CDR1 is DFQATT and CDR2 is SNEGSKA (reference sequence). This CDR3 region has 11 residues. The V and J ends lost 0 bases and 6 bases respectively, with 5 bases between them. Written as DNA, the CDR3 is TGCAGTGCTAGAGAGCAGTCTGAAGCTTTCTTT. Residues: CSAREQSEAFF.

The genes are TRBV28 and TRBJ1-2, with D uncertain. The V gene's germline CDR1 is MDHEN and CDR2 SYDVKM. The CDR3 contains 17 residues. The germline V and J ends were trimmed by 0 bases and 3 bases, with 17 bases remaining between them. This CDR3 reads CASSLWGLEGSDYGYTF. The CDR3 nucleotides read TGTGCCAGCAGTTTATGGGGGTTGGAGGGATCCGACTATGGCTACACCTTC.

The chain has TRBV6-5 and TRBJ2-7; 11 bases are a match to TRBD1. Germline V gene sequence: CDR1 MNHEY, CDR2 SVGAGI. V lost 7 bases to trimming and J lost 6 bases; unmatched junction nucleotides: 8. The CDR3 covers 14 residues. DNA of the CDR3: TGTGCCAGCACCCCCGTTGGGACAGGGGGCGAGCAGTACTTC. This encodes CASTPVGTGGEQYF.

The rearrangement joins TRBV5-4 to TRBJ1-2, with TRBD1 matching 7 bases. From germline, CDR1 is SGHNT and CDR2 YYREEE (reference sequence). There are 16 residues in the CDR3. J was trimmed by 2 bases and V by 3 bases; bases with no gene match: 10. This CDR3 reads CASSSPPGQQNYGYTF. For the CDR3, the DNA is TGTGCCAGCAGCTCGCCCCCGGGACAGCAGAACTATGGCTACACCTTC.

The CDR3 loop is CASSLGIVGPLNIQYF. The CDR3 DNA follows: TGTGCCAGCAGTTTAGGCATTGTGGGGCCCCTAAACATTCAGTACTTC. The chain has TRBV27 and TRBJ2-4, with a possible D match to TRBD1 (5 bases). The CDR3 is 16 residues long. Trimming removed 2 bases at V and 6 bases at J, with 17 bases between. CDR1 MNHEY and CDR2 SMNVEV come from the germline V gene (reference sequence).

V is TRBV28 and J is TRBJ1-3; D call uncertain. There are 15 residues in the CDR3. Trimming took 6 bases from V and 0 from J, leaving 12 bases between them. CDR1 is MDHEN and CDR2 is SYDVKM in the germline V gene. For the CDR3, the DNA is TGTGCCAGCAGCTCGGGTAGTCTCTCTGGAAACACCATATATTTT. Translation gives CASSSGSLSGNTIYF.

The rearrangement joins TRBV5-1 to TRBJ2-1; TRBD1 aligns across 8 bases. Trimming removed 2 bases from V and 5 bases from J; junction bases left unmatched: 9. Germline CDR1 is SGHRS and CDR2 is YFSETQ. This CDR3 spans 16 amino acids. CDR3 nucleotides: TGCGCCAGCAGCTTACCGAGGACAGGGAAAAACAATGAGCAGTTCTTC. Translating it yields CASSLPRTGKNNEQFF.

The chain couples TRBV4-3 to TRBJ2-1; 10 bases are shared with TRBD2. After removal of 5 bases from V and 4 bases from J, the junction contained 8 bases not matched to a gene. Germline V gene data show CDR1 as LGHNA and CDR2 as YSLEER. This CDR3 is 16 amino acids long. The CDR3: CASSEKLAGVYNEQFF. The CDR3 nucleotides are TGCGCCAGCAGCGAGAAGCTAGCGGGAGTTTACAATGAGCAGTTCTTC.

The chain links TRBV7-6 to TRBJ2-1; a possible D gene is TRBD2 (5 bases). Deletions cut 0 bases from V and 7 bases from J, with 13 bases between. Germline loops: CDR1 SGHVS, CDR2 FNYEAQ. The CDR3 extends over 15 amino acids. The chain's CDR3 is CASSLARAGPNEQFF. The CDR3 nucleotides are TGTGCCAGCAGCTTAGCGCGGGCCGGGCCGAATGAGCAGTTCTTC.

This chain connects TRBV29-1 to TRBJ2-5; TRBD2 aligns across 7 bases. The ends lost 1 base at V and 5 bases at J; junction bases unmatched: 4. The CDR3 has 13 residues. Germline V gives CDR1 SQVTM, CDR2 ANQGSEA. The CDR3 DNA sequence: TGCAGCGTTGAAGTTTCGGGGGGTGAGACCCAGTACTTC. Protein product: CSVEVSGGETQYF.

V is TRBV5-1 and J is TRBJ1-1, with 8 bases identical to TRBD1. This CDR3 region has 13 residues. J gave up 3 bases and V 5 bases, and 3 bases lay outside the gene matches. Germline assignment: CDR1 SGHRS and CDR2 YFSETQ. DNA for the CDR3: TGCGCCAGCAGACCGGACAGGGACACTGAAGCTTTCTTT. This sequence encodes CASRPDRDTEAFF.

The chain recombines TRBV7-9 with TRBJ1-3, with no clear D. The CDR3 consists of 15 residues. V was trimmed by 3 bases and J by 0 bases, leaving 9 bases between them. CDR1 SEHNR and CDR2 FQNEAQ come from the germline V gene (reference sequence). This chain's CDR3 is CASSFTSFSGNTIYF. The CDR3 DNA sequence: TGTGCCAGCAGCTTTACCAGCTTCTCTGGAAACACCATATATTTT.

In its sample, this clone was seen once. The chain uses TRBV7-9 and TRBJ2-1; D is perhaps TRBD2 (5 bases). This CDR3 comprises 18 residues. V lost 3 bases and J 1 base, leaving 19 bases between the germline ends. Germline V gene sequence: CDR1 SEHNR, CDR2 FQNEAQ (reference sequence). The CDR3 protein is CASSFSPVGRGSYNEQFF. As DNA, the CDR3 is TGTGCCAGCAGCTTTTCCCCCGTTGGCCGAGGGTCCTACAATGAGCAGTTCTTC.

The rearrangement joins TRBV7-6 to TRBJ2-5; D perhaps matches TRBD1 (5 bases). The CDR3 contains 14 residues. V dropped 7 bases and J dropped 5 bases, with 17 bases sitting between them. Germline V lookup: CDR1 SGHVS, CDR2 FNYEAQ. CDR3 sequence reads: CASTSRVHGETQYF. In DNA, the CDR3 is TGTGCCAGCACGTCCAGGGTGCACGGCGAGACCCAGTACTTC.

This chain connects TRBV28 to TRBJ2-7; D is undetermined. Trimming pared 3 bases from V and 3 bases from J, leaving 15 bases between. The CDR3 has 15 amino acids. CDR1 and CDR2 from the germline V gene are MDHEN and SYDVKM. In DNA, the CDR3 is TGTGCCAGCAGTTTTTCCGGTGGGCAGAGCTACGAGCAGTACTTC. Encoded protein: CASSFSGGQSYEQYF.